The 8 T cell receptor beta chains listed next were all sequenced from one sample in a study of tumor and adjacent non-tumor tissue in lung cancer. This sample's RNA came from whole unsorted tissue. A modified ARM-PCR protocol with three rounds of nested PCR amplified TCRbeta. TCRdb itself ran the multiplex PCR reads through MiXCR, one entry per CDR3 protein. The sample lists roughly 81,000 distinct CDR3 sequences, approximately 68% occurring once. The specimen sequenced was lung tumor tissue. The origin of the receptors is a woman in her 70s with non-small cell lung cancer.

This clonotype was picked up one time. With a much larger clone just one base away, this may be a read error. The CDR3 sequence: CASSESAFEAKNIQCF. The CDR3, as DNA: TGCGCCAGCAGCGAATCTGCCTTTGAAGCCAAAAACATTCAGTGCTTC. The J gene is TRBJ2-4, the V gene TRBV5-1; D unresolved. This CDR3 has 16 amino acids. CDR1 and CDR2 (germline): SGHRS, YFSETQ.

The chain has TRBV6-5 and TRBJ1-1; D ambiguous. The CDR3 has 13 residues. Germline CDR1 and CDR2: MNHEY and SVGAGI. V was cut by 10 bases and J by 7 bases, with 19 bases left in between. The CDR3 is CAINLNYSIEAFF. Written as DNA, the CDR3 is TGTGCCATCAACCTCAATTACAGCATTGAAGCTTTCTTT.

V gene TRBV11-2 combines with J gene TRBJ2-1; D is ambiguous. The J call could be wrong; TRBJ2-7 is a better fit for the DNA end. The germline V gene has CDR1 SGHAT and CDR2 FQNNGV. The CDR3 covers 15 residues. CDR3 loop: CVISLSSAQYNEQYF. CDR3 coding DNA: TGTGTCATCAGCTTATCAAGCGCGCAGTACAATGAGCAGTACTTC.

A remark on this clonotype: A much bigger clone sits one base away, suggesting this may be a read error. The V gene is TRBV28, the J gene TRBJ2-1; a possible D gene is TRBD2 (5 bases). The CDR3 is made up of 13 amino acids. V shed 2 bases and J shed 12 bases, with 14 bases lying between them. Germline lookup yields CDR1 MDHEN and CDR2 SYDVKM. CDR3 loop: CASSLRGRDVQFF. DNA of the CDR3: TGTGCCAGCAGTTTAAGAGGGCGCGATGTGCAGTTCTTC.

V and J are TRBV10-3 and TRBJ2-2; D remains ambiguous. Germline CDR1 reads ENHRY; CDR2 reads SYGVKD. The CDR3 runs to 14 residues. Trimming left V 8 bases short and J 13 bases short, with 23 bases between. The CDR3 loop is CAISFSPYTEVLFF. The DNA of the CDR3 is TGTGCCATCTCATTTTCCCCTTACACCGAGGTGCTGTTTTTT.

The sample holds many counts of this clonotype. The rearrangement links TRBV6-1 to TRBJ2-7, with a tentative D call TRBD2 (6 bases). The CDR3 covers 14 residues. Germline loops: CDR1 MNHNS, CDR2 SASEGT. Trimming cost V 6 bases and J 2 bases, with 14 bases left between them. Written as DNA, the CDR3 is TGTGCCAGCAGGGGGGATTTAGCGGCCTACGAGCAGTACTTC. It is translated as CASRGDLAAYEQYF.

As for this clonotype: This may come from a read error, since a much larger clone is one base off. Written as DNA, the CDR3 is TGCGCCAGCAGCTTGGGGGGACTGGCCTACGAGCAGTGCTTC. It translates to CASSLGGLAYEQCF. J is TRBJ2-7 and V is TRBV5-1; the D gene is possibly TRBD2 (6 bases). Per the germline V gene, CDR1 is SGHRS and CDR2 is YFSETQ. The CDR3 is 14 residues long.

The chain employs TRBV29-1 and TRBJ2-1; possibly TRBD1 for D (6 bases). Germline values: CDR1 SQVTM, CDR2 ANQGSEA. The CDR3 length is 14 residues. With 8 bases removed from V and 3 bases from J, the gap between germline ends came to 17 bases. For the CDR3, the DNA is TGCAGCTCTGACGACCGGGACAACTACAATGAGCAGTTCTTC. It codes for CSSDDRDNYNEQFF.